The sequence of this T cell receptor (beta chain) was determined in a study of cytomegalovirus exposure and HLA in healthy donors. Background on the study: The 120 or so validation repertoires were produced on the same platform as the 650 or so repertoires of the first cohort. This was reported in a later analysis.

Generated by immunoSEQ multiplex PCR, the TCRdb table keeps only in-frame clones and is missing some. Among over 60,000 clones listed, roughly 94% were seen once. The CDR3 runs 16 residues. CDR1 and CDR2 (germline): MNHNY, SVGAGI (reference sequence). V lost 5 bases, J lost 3 bases, and 11 bases stayed unmatched. Source material: PBMCs. This TCR was recovered from a man between 18 and 29 years old in good health and CMV-seropositive. This chain uses TRBV6-6 with TRBJ2-5, with TRBD1 matching 8 bases. The CDR3 sequence: CASSGQGARRKETQYF. The CDR3 bases are TGTGCCAGCAGTGGGCAGGGGGCGCGTCGGAAAGAGACCCAGTACTTC.